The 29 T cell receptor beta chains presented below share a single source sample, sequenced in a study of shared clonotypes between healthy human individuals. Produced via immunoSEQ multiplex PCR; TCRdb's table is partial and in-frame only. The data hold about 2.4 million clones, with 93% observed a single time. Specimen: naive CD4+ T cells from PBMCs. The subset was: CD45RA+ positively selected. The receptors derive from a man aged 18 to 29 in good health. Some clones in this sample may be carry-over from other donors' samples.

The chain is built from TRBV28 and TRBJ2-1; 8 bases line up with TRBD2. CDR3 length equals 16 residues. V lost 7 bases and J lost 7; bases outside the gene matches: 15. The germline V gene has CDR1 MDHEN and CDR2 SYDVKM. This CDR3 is CASKSSLAGRGNEQFF. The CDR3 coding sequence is TGTGCCAGCAAATCTTCTTTAGCGGGAAGAGGGAATGAGCAGTTCTTC.

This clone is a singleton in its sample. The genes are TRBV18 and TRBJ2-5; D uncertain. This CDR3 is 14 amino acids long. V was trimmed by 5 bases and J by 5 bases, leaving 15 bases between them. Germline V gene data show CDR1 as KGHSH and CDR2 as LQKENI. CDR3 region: CASSSISAGETQYF. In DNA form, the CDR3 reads TGTGCCAGCTCATCCATCAGCGCCGGGGAGACCCAGTACTTC.

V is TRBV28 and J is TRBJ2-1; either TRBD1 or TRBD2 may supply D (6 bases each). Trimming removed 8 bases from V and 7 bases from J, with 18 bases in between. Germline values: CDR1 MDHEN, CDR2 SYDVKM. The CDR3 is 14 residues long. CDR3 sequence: CASGRGDRQNEQFF. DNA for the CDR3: TGTGCCAGCGGAAGGGGGGACCGGCAGAATGAGCAGTTCTTC.

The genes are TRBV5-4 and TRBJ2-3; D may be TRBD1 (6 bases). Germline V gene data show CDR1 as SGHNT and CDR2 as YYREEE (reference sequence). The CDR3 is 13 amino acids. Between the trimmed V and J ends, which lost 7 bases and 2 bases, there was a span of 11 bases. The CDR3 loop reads CASRGQFTDTQYF. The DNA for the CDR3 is TGTGCCAGCCGCGGACAGTTCACAGATACGCAGTATTTT.

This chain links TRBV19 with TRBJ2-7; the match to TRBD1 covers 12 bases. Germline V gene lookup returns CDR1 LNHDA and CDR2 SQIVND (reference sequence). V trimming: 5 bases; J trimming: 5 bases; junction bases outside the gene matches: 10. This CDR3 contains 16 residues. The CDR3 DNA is TGTGCCAGTAGTGTAGGGGGGACAGGGGGCATCCACGAGCAGTACTTC. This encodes CASSVGGTGGIHEQYF.

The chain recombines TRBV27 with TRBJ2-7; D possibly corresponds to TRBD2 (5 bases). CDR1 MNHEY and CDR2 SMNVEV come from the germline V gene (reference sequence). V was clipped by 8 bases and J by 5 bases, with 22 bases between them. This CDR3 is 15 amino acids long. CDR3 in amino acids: CASRRAYWAGDEQYF. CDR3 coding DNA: TGTGCCAGCCGGCGGGCGTACTGGGCCGGCGACGAGCAGTACTTC.

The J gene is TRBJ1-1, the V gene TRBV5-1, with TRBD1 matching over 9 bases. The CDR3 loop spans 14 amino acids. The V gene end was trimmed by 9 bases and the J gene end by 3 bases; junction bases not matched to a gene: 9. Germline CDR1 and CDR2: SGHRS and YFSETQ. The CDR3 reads CATQRDREDTEAFF. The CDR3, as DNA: TGCGCCACGCAGAGGGACAGGGAGGACACTGAAGCTTTCTTT. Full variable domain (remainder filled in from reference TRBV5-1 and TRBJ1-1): KAGVTQTPRYLIKTRGQQVTLSCSPISGHRSVSWYQQTPGQGLQFLFEYFSETQRNKGNFPGRFSGRQFSNSRSEMNVSTLELGDSALYLCATQRDREDTEAFFGQGTRLTVV.

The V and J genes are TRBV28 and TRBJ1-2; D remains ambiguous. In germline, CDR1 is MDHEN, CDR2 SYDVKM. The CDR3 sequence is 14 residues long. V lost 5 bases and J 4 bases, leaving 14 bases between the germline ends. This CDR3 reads CASSPRTLTYGYTF. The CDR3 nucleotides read TGTGCCAGCAGTCCCAGGACTCTGACCTATGGCTACACCTTC.

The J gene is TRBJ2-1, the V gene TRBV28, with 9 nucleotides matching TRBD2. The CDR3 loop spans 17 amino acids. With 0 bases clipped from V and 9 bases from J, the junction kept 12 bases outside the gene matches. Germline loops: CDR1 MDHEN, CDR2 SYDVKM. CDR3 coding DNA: TGTGCCAGCAGTTTATGCACTAGCGGGCTAGCGGTATGTGAGCAGTTCTTC. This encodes CASSLCTSGLAVCEQFF. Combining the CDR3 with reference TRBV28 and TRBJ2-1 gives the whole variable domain DVKVTQSSRYLVKRTGEKVFLECVQDMDHENMFWYRQDPGLGLRLIYFSYDVKMKEKGDIPEGYSVSREKKERFSLILESASTNQTSMYLCASSLCTSGLAVCEQFFGPGTRLTVL.

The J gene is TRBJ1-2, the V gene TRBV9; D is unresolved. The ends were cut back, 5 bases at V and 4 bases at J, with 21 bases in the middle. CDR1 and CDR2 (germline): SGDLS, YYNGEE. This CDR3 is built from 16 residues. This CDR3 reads CASSRTGVDGIYGYTF. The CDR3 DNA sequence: TGTGCCAGCAGTAGGACCGGGGTGGATGGTATCTATGGCTACACCTTC.

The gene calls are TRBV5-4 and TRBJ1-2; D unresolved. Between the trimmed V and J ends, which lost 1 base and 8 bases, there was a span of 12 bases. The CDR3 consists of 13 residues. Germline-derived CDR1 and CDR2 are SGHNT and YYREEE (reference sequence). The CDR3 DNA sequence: TGTGCCAGCAGCTTGCTGGGCCATGGGGGCTACACCTTC. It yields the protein CASSLLGHGGYTF.

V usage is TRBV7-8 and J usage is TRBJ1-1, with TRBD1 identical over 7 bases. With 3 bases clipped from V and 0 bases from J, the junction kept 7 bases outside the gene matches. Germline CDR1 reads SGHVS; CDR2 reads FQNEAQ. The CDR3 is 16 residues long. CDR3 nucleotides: TGTGCCAGCAGCTTGGGACAGAGGAACTTGAACACTGAAGCTTTCTTT. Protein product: CASSLGQRNLNTEAFF.

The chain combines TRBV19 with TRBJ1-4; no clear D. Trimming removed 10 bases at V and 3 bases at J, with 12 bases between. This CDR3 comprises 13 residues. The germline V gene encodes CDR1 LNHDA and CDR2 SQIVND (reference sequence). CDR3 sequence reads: CATQRRSNEKLFF. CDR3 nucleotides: TGTGCCACCCAACGGCGCTCTAATGAAAAACTGTTTTTT.

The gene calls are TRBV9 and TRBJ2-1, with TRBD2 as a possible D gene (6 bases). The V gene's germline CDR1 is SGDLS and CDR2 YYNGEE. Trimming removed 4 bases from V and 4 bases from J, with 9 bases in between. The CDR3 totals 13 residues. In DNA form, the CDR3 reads TGTGCCAGCAGCCTAGCGAATTACAATGAGCAGTTCTTC. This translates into CASSLANYNEQFF.

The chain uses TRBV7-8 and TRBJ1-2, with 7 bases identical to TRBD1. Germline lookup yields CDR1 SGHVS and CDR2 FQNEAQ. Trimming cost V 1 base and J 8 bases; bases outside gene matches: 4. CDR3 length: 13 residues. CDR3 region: CASSLDRGGGYTF. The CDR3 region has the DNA TGTGCCAGCAGCTTAGACAGGGGAGGCGGCTACACCTTC.

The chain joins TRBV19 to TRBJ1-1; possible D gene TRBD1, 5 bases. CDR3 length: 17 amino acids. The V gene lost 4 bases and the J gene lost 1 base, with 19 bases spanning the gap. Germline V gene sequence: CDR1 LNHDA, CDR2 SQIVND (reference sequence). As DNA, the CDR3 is TGTGCCAGTAGTACCCCCGGCAGGGTAATTGGGAACACTGAAGCTTTCTTT. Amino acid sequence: CASSTPGRVIGNTEAFF.

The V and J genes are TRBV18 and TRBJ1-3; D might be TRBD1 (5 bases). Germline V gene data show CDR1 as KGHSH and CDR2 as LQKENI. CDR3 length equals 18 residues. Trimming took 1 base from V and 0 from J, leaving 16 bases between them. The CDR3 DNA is TGTGCCAGCTCACCACTTACCGGGACGGCGAGCTCTGGAAACACCATATATTTT. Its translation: CASSPLTGTASSGNTIYF.

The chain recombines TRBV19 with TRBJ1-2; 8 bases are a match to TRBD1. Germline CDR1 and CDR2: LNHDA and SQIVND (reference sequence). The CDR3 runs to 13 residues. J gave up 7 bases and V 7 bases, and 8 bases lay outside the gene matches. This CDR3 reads CASKSQGAPGYTF. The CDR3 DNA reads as TGTGCCAGTAAAAGTCAGGGGGCGCCTGGCTACACCTTC.

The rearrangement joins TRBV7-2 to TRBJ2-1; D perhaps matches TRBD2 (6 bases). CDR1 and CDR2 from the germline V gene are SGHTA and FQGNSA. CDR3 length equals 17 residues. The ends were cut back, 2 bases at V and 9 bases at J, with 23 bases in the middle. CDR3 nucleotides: TGTGCCAGCAGCTTAAGGACGGTAATCGGGAGTTTAGGTGAGCAGTTCTTC. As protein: CASSLRTVIGSLGEQFF.

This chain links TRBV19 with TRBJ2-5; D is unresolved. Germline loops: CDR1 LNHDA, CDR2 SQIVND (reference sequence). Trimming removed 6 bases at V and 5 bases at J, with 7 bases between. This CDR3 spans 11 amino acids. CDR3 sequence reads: CASSRYETQYF. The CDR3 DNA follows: TGTGCCAGTAGCAGGTACGAGACCCAGTACTTC.

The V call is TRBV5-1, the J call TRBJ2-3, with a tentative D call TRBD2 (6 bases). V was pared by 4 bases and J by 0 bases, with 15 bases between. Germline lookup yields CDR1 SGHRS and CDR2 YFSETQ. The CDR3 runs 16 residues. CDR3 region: CASSMALGTSTDTQYF. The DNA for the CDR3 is TGCGCCAGCAGCATGGCTTTGGGGACTAGCACAGATACGCAGTATTTT.

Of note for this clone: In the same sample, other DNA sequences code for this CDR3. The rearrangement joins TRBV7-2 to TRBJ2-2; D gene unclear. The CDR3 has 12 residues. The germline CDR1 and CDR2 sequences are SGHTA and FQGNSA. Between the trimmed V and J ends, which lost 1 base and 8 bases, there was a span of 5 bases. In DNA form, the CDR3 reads TGTGCCAGCAGCTTAGGCGTGGGGGAGCTGTTTTTT. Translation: CASSLGVGELFF.

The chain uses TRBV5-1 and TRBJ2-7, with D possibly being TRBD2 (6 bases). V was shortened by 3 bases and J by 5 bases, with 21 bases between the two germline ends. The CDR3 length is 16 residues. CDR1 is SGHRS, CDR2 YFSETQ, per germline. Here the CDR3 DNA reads TGCGCCAGCAGCTGGGGGTCGGGGGAGTCAGGGAACGAGCAGTACTTC. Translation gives CASSWGSGESGNEQYF.

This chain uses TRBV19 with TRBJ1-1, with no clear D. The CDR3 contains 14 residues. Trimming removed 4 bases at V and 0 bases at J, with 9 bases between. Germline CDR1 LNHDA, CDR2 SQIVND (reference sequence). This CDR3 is CASSRAIMNTEAFF. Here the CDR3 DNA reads TGTGCCAGTAGTAGGGCGATTATGAACACTGAAGCTTTCTTT.

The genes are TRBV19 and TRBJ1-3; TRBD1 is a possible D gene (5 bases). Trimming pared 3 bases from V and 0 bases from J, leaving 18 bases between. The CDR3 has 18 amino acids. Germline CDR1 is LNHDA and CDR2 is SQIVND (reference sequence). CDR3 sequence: CASSIGGAYGASGNTIYF. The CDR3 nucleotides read TGTGCCAGTAGTATTGGGGGTGCGTACGGCGCCTCTGGAAACACCATATATTTT.

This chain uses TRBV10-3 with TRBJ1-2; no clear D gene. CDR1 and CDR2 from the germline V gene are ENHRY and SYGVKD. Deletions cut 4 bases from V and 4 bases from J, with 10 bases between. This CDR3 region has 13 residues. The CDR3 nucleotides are TGTGCCATCAGTGGGACCAGCCTCTATGGCTACACCTTC. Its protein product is CAISGTSLYGYTF.

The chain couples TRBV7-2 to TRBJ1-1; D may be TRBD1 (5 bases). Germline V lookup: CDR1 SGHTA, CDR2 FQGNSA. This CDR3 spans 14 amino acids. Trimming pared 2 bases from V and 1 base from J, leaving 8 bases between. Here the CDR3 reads CASSLNGGNTEAFF. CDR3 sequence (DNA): TGTGCCAGCAGCTTAAATGGGGGGAACACTGAAGCTTTCTTT.

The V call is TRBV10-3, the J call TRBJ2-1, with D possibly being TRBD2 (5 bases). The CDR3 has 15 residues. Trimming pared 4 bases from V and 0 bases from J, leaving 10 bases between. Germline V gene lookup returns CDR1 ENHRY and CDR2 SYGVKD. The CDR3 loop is CAISALASSYNEQFF. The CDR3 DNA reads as TGTGCCATCAGTGCCCTAGCCTCCTCCTACAATGAGCAGTTCTTC.

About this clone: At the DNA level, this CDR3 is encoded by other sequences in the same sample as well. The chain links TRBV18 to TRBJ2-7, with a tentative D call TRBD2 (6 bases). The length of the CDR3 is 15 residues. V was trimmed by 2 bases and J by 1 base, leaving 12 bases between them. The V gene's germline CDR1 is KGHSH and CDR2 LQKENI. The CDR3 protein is CASSPSAGSSYEQYF. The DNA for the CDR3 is TGTGCCAGCTCACCATCTGCGGGGTCTTCCTACGAGCAGTACTTC.